This T cell receptor (beta chain) emerged from a study of cytomegalovirus exposure and HLA in healthy donors. CDR3 length: 15 residues. CDR1 MNHNS and CDR2 SASEGT come from the germline V gene. Trimming took 6 bases from V and 1 from J, leaving 15 bases between them. The PCR used 60 Vbeta and 13 Jbeta primers. The method was immunoSEQ multiplex PCR; TCRdb's version includes in-frame clones alone and lacks a portion of them. Counted here are about 120,000 clones, more than 65% occurring once; the ten biggest clones make up roughly 4%. This sequence joins TRBV6-1 and TRBJ1-1; no clear D gene. This sequence was found in a human donor in good health. The specimen was PBMCs. The CDR3 nucleotides are TGTGCCAGCAGCAGCATTCGGGGTTCGAACACTGAAGCTTTCTTT. It yields the protein CASSSIRGSNTEAFF.